These 9 T cell receptor beta chains originate from one sample sequenced in a study of shared clonotypes between healthy human individuals. Cells designated naive CD8 were CD45RO-negative and were positively selected for CCR7, with terminally differentiated effector memory CD45RA+ cells excluded. Generated by immunoSEQ multiplex PCR, the TCRdb table keeps only in-frame clones and is missing some. The data contain roughly 550,000 clones, about 95% of them singletons. The material sequenced was naive CD8+ T cells sorted from blood. These receptors were taken from a young woman in good health.

J is TRBJ2-3 and V is TRBV27; possibly TRBD1 for D (6 bases). Germline CDR1 and CDR2: MNHEY and SMNVEV (reference sequence). There are 15 residues in the CDR3. Trimming left V 8 bases short and J 6 bases short, with 21 bases between. CDR3 sequence reads: CASSSRDTTWDTQYF. In DNA, the CDR3 is TGTGCCAGCTCGTCTCGGGACACGACCTGGGATACGCAGTATTTT.

Notes on this clone: The sample holds other DNA sequences that translate to the same CDR3. V usage is TRBV19 and J usage is TRBJ2-7; 11 bases agree with TRBD2. The CDR3 spans 15 residues. V lost 6 bases to trimming and J lost 0 bases; unmatched junction nucleotides: 4. The germline gives CDR1 LNHDA, CDR2 SQIVND (reference sequence). As DNA, the CDR3 is TGTGCCAGTAGCCCTACTAGCGGGAGCTCCTACGAGCAGTACTTC. Translation: CASSPTSGSSYEQYF.

This chain joins TRBV7-2 and TRBJ2-1; 8 positions agree with TRBD2. Germline loops: CDR1 SGHTA, CDR2 FQGNSA. CDR3 length equals 15 residues. Trimming took 7 bases from V and 5 from J; bases not matched to a gene: 10. CDR3 sequence reads: CASIHSTGGNNEQFF. Here the CDR3 DNA reads TGTGCCAGCATCCACTCCACGGGAGGGAACAATGAGCAGTTCTTC.

The chain recombines TRBV7-9 with TRBJ2-7; D uncertain. Trimming stripped 5 bases from V and 3 bases from J, with 11 bases between. CDR1 and CDR2 (germline): SEHNR, FQNEAQ (reference sequence). The CDR3 extends over 13 amino acids. The CDR3 region has the DNA TGTGCCAGCAGCCTAAAGTGGGGCTACGAGCAGTACTTC. Its protein is CASSLKWGYEQYF.

This chain links TRBV4-1 with TRBJ2-1; TRBD1 matches 7 bases. This CDR3 spans 18 amino acids. Looked up from germline, CDR1 is MGHRA and CDR2 is YSYEKL. J was trimmed by 4 bases and V by 3 bases; bases with no gene match: 15. CDR3 sequence reads: CASSQEFITGAYYNEQFF. Written as DNA, the CDR3 is TGCGCCAGCAGCCAGGAATTTATAACAGGGGCCTATTACAATGAGCAGTTCTTC.

CDR3 coding DNA: TGTGCCAGCTGCGGGGACGTGAGCTCCTACAATGAGCAGTTCTTC. Its protein product is CASCGDVSSYNEQFF. The chain has TRBV6-6 and TRBJ2-1, with D possibly matching TRBD2 (6 bases). Germline CDR1 is MNHNY and CDR2 is SVGAGI (reference sequence). This CDR3 spans 15 amino acids. V was trimmed by 8 bases and J by 0 bases, leaving 14 bases between them.

This chain joins TRBV5-1 and TRBJ2-7; the D is unclear. Germline V gene lookup returns CDR1 SGHRS and CDR2 YFSETQ. The CDR3 runs 13 residues. V lost 2 bases and J lost 3, with 9 bases in between. The CDR3 nucleotides are TGCGCCAGCAGCTTTGGGCAGCTCTACGAGCAGTACTTC. Protein: CASSFGQLYEQYF.

The rearrangement links TRBV9 to TRBJ1-2, with 8 bases lining up with TRBD1. CDR3 length equals 15 residues. The ends lost 3 bases at V and 5 bases at J; junction bases unmatched: 9. Germline assignment: CDR1 SGDLS and CDR2 YYNGEE. The CDR3 protein is CASSGYRGALYGYTF. CDR3 DNA: TGTGCCAGCAGCGGTTACAGGGGGGCCCTTTATGGCTACACCTTC.

This chain joins TRBV5-6 and TRBJ2-7, with 12 bases that match TRBD2. The V gene end was trimmed by 1 base and the J gene end by 5 bases; junction bases not matched to a gene: 13. CDR3 size: 18 residues. Germline CDR1 SGHDT, CDR2 YYEEEE. The CDR3 spells CASSLSFYGSSGRDEQYF. The CDR3 DNA sequence: TGTGCCAGCAGCTTGTCTTTTTACGGTTCTAGCGGGAGGGACGAGCAGTACTTC.